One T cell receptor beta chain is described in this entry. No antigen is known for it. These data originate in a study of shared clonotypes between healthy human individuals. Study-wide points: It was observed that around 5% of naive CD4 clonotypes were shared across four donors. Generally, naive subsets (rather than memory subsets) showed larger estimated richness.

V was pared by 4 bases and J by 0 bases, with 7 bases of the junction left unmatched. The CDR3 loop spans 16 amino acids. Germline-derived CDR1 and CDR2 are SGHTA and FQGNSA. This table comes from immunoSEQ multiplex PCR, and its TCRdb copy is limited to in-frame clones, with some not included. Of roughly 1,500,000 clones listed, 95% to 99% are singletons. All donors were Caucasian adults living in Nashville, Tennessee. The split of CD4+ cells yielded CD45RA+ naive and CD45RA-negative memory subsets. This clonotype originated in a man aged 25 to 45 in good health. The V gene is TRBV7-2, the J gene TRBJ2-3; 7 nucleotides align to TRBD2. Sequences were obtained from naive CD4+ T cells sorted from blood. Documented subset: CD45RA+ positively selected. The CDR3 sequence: CASSSRTRPSTDTQYF. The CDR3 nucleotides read TGTGCCAGCAGCTCGCGGACTAGACCGAGCACAGATACGCAGTATTTT.